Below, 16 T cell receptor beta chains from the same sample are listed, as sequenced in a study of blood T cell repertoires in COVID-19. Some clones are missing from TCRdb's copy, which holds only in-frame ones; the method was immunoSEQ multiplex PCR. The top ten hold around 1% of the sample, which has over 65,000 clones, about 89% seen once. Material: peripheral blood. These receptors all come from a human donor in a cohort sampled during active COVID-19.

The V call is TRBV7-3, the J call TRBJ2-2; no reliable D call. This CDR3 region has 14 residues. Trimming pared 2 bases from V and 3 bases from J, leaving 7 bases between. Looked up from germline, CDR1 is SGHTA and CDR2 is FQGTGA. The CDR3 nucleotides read TGTGCCAGCAGCTTAGCCGGAGACACCGGGGAGCTGTTTTTT. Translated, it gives CASSLAGDTGELFF.

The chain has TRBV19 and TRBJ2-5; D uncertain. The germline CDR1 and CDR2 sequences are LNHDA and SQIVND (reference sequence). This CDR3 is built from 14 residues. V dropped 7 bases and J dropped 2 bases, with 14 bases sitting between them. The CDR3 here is CASKPSGYQETQYF. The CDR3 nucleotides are TGTGCCAGTAAGCCCTCGGGTTATCAAGAGACCCAGTACTTC.

CDR3 nucleotides: TGTGCCAGCAGTTTGCGGGGGAATGGCTACACCTTC. Encoded protein: CASSLRGNGYTF. The rearrangement joins TRBV11-2 to TRBJ1-2, with D maybe TRBD1 (5 bases). The germline CDR1 and CDR2 sequences are SGHAT and FQNNGV. This CDR3 contains 12 residues. Trimming removed 6 bases from V and 6 bases from J, with 11 bases in between.

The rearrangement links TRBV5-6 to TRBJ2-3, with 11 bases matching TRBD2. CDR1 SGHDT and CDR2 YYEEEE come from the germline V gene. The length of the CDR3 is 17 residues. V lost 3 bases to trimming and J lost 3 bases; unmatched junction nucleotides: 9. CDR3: CASSSSRLAGLTDTQYF. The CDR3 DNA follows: TGTGCCAGCAGCTCGTCTCGACTAGCGGGATTGACAGATACGCAGTATTTT.

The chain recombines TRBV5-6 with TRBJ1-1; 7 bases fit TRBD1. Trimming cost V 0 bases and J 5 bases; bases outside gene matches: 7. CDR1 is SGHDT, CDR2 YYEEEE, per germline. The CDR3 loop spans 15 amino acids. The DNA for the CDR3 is TGTGCCAGCAGCTTGGATCAGGGGGTAAGGACTGAAGCTTTCTTT. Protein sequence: CASSLDQGVRTEAFF.

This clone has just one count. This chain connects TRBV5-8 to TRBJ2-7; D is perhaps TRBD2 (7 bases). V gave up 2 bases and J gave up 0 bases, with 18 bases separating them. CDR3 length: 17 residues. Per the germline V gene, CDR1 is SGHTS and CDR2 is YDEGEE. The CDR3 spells CASSLTPMGGGSYEQYF. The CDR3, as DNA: TGTGCCAGCAGCTTAACTCCTATGGGAGGGGGCTCCTACGAGCAGTACTTC.

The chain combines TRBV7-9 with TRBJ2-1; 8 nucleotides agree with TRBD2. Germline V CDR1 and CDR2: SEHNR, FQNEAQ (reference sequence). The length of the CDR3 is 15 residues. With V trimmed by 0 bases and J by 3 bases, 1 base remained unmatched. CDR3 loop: CASSLASGNYNEQFF. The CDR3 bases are TGTGCCAGCAGCTTAGCTAGCGGGAACTACAATGAGCAGTTCTTC.

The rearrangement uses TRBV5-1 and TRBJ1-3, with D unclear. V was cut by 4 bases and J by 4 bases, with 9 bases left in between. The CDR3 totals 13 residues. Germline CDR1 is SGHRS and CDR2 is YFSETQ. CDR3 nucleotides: TGCGCCAGCAGCCCTGCGGGAGGAAACACCATATATTTT. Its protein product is CASSPAGGNTIYF.

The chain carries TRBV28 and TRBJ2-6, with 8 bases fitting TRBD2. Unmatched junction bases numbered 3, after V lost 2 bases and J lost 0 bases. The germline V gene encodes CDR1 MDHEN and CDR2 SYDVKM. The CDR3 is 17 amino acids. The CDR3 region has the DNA TGTGCCAGCAGTTTAAGCGGGAGTGGCTCTGGGGCCAACGTCCTGACTTTC. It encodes CASSLSGSGSGANVLTF.

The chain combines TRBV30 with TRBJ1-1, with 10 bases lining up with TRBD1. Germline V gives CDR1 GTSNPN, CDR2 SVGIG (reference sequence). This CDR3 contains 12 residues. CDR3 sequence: CALTGGYTEAFF. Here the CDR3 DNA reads TGTGCGTTGACAGGGGGCTACACTGAAGCTTTCTTT.

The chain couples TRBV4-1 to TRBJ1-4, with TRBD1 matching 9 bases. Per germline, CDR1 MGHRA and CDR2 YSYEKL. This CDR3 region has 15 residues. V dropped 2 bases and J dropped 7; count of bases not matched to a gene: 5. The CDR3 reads CASSQQQGAPEKLFF. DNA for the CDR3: TGCGCCAGCAGCCAACAACAGGGGGCGCCTGAAAAACTGTTTTTT.

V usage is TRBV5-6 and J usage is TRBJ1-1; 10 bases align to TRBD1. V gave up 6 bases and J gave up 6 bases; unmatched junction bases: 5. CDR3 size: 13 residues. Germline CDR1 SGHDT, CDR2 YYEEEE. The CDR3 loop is CASTGQGFSEAFF. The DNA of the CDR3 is TGTGCCAGCACGGGACAGGGGTTCTCTGAAGCTTTCTTT.

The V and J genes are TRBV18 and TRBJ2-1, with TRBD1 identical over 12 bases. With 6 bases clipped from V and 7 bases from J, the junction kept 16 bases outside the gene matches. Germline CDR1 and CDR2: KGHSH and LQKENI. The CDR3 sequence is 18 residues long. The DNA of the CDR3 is TGTGCCAGCTCGCCTTCGCCCCCGGGACAGGGGGCAAAGAATGAGCAGTTCTTC. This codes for CASSPSPPGQGAKNEQFF.

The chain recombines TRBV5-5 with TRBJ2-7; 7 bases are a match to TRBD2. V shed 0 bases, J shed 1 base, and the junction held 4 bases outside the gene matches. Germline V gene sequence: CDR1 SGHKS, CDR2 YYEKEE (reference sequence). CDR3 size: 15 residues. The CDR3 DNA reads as TGTGCCAGCAGCTTGGAGCGGGGCCCGTCCTACGAGCAGTACTTC. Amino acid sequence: CASSLERGPSYEQYF.

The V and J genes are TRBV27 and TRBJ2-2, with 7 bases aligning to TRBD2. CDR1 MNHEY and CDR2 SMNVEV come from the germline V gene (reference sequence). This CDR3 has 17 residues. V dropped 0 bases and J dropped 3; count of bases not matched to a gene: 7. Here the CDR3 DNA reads TGTGCCAGCAGTTTATCGAAAGGGAGGGGAGACACCGGGGAGCTGTTTTTT. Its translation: CASSLSKGRGDTGELFF.

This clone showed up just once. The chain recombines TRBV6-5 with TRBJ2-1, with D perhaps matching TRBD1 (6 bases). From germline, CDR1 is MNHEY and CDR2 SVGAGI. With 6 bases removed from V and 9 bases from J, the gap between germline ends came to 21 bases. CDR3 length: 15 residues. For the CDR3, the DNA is TGTGCCAGCAGGGCCGACAGGTCCCGTGAGAGTGAGCAGTTCTTC. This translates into CASRADRSRESEQFF.